The 29 T cell receptor beta chains presented below share a single source sample, sequenced in a study of blood T cell repertoires in COVID-19. TCRdb keeps only in-frame clones here, not all; method: immunoSEQ multiplex PCR. The sample records fewer than 350,000 clones, 75% to 90% being singletons. Source material: peripheral blood. The receptors were sampled from a woman between 65 and 79 years old with COVID-19, enrolled during active disease.

This chain joins TRBV7-2 and TRBJ2-7; TRBD1 aligns across 8 bases. The CDR3 runs to 15 residues. The trim removed 5 bases at V and 0 bases at J, leaving 6 bases unmatched. Germline V gene lookup returns CDR1 SGHTA and CDR2 FQGNSA. The CDR3 bases are TGTGCCAGCAGCCCTAGGACAGGGTTCTCCTACGAGCAGTACTTC. Protein sequence: CASSPRTGFSYEQYF.

The V call is TRBV5-4, the J call TRBJ2-3; D remains unclear. CDR3 length: 16 amino acids. CDR1 and CDR2 from the germline V gene are SGHNT and YYREEE (reference sequence). Trimming stripped 0 bases from V and 4 bases from J, with 15 bases between. CDR3 residues: CASSLDSSLKADTQYF. The CDR3, as DNA: TGTGCCAGCAGCTTGGATAGCTCTCTAAAGGCAGATACGCAGTATTTT.

Worth noting for this clone: The junction and the germline gene differ at one end; a read error may be behind it. This CDR3 reads CASSIDGQDDKLFF. The CDR3 nucleotides read TGTGCCAGTAGTATAGATGGACAGGATGACAAACTGTTTTTT. The gene calls are TRBV19 and TRBJ1-4; 7 bases agree with TRBD1. CDR3 length: 14 amino acids. Germline V gene sequence: CDR1 LNHDA, CDR2 SQIVND (reference sequence). Full variable domain (missing parts from reference TRBV19 and TRBJ1-4): DGGITQSPKYLFRKEGQNVTLSCEQNLNHDAMYWYRQDPGQGLRLIYYSQIVNDFQKGDIAEGYSVSREKKESFPLTVTSAQKNPTAFYLCASSIDGQDDKLFFGSGTQLSVL.

This clone has a single count. This chain connects TRBV3-1 (or the pseudogene TRBV3-2) to TRBJ1-2; D gene uncertain. Germline V CDR1 and CDR2: LGHDT, YNNKEL (reference sequence). V dropped 4 bases and J dropped 6 bases, with 15 bases sitting between them. The length of the CDR3 is 14 residues. The CDR3 DNA reads as TGTGCCAGCAGCCCGGGGAGGTTTCTTAATGGCTACACCTTC. Protein: CASSPGRFLNGYTF.

The V call is TRBV2, the J call TRBJ1-1; D might be TRBD1 (5 bases). This CDR3 has 13 residues. The germline V gene has CDR1 SNHLY and CDR2 FYNNEI. V was cut by 6 bases and J by 2 bases, with 10 bases left in between. CDR3: CASSATENTEAFF. Written as DNA, the CDR3 is TGTGCCAGCAGCGCGACAGAAAACACTGAAGCTTTCTTT.

In this sample, this clone turned up a few times. The V call is TRBV11-1, the J call TRBJ2-5, with 7 bases matching TRBD1. V was pared by 3 bases and J by 3 bases, with 1 base of the junction left unmatched. Per the germline V gene, CDR1 is SGHAT and CDR2 is FQDESV (reference sequence). The CDR3 runs to 13 residues. The CDR3 loop is CASSFDREETQYF. The CDR3 nucleotides read TGTGCCAGCAGCTTTGACAGGGAAGAGACCCAGTACTTC. The entire variable domain, with the rest obtained from reference TRBV11-1 and TRBJ2-5, is as follows: EAEVAQSPRYKITEKSQAVAFWCDPISGHATLYWYRQILGQGPELLVQFQDESVVDDSQLPKDRFSAERLKGVDSTLKIQPAELGDSAMYLCASSFDREETQYFGPGTRLLVL.

The V gene is TRBV9, the J gene TRBJ2-3; 10 bases agree with TRBD2. The CDR3 loop spans 14 amino acids. V lost 3 bases, J lost 9 bases, and 7 bases stayed unmatched. Germline CDR1 SGDLS, CDR2 YYNGEE. CDR3 in DNA: TGTGCCAGCAGCGGGAGCGGGGGGGCGTGGACGCAGTATTTT. Translation: CASSGSGGAWTQYF.

The V gene is TRBV5-1, the J gene TRBJ2-5; tentative D call: TRBD2 (6 bases). CDR1 is SGHRS, CDR2 YFSETQ, per germline. Between the trimmed V and J ends, which lost 3 bases and 2 bases, there was a span of 11 bases. The CDR3 extends over 14 amino acids. The CDR3 spells CASSSGVAQETQYF. The CDR3 region has the DNA TGCGCCAGCAGCTCGGGGGTGGCGCAAGAGACCCAGTACTTC.

The V gene is TRBV5-6, the J gene TRBJ1-2; 11 positions agree with TRBD1. The germline V gene encodes CDR1 SGHDT and CDR2 YYEEEE. The CDR3 runs to 15 residues. The ends lost 0 bases at V and 6 bases at J; junction bases unmatched: 4. In DNA, the CDR3 is TGTGCCAGCAGCTTGGAGGGGACAGGGGGACATGGCTACACCTTC. Residues: CASSLEGTGGHGYTF.

This sequence joins TRBV7-9 and TRBJ2-1; 9 nucleotides align to TRBD1. The germline CDR1 and CDR2 sequences are SEHNR and FQNEAQ (reference sequence). The J segment lost 8 bases and the V segment lost 1 base, leaving 9 bases of the junction unmatched. The CDR3 contains 16 residues. The CDR3 region is CASSLVGTGTSDEQFF. Here the CDR3 DNA reads TGTGCCAGCAGCTTAGTTGGGACAGGGACTTCCGATGAGCAGTTCTTC. The entire variable domain, with the rest obtained from reference TRBV7-9 and TRBJ2-1, is as follows: DTGVSQNPRHKITKRGQNVTFRCDPISEHNRLYWYRQTLGQGPEFLTYFQNEAQLEKSRLLSDRFSAERPKGSFSTLEIQRTEQGDSAMYLCASSLVGTGTSDEQFFGPGTRLTVL.

This clone was seen once. This chain joins TRBV29-1 and TRBJ2-7, with TRBD1 matching 7 bases. CDR1 and CDR2 (germline): SQVTM, ANQGSEA. J lost 0 bases, V lost 4 bases, and 9 bases had no gene match. The CDR3 runs to 15 residues. In nucleotides, the CDR3 is TGCAGCGTTGCTAAGGGGGCTGGGCCCTCCTACGAGCAGTACTTC. Its protein is CSVAKGAGPSYEQYF.

The chain carries TRBV5-1 and TRBJ2-5; possibly TRBD2 for D (5 bases). Germline CDR1 SGHRS, CDR2 YFSETQ. The CDR3 spans 14 residues. Trimming took 1 base from V and 2 from J, leaving 9 bases between them. The CDR3 here is CASSLSSSQETQYF. DNA of the CDR3: TGCGCCAGCAGCTTGTCTAGCTCTCAAGAGACCCAGTACTTC.

This clone was seen more than once but under ten times. The V call is TRBV5-1, the J call TRBJ1-2; D unclear. With 1 base removed from V and 0 bases from J, the gap between germline ends came to 10 bases. CDR1 and CDR2 from the germline V gene are SGHRS and YFSETQ. CDR3 size: 15 residues. CDR3 DNA sequence: TGCGCCAGCAGCTTGTCCCCGATAGCTAACTATGGCTACACCTTC. Protein product: CASSLSPIANYGYTF.

The chain employs TRBV9 and TRBJ1-3; TRBD1 might be the D (5 bases). The CDR3 loop spans 15 amino acids. V lost 4 bases to trimming and J lost 0 bases, with 11 bases between them. Germline V lookup: CDR1 SGDLS, CDR2 YYNGEE. Here the CDR3 DNA reads TGTGCCAGCAGCTTCACAGGAAGCTCTGGAAACACCATATATTTT. It is translated as CASSFTGSSGNTIYF. Complete variable domain (other parts from reference TRBV9 and TRBJ1-3): DSGVTQTPKHLITATGQRVTLRCSPRSGDLSVYWYQQSLDQGLQFLIQYYNGEERAKGNILERFSAQQFPDLHSELNLSSLELGDSALYFCASSFTGSSGNTIYFGEGSWLTVV.

The rearrangement uses TRBV6-5 and TRBJ1-6; 8 bases align to TRBD1. The germline V gene has CDR1 MNHEY and CDR2 SVGAGI. V lost 1 base and J lost 2; bases outside the gene matches: 1. The CDR3 covers 16 residues. DNA of the CDR3: TGTGCCAGCAGTTACTACAGGGGGACCTATAATTCACCCCTCCACTTT. It codes for CASSYYRGTYNSPLHF.

Note on this clone: Within the sample, other DNA sequences also encode this same CDR3. This sequence joins TRBV5-1 and TRBJ2-7; perhaps TRBD1 as D (7 bases). This CDR3 has 13 residues. The V gene's germline CDR1 is SGHRS and CDR2 YFSETQ. Deletions cut 1 base from V and 3 bases from J, with 8 bases between. The CDR3 here is CASSLQGGYEQYF. The CDR3 region has the DNA TGCGCCAGCAGCTTGCAGGGGGGCTACGAGCAGTACTTC.

The rearrangement uses TRBV24-1 and TRBJ1-1; D is perhaps TRBD1 (5 bases). The CDR3 runs 12 residues. V dropped 9 bases and J dropped 0 bases, with 7 bases sitting between them. Germline V gene data show CDR1 as KGHDR and CDR2 as SFDVKD. The CDR3 spells CATAGLNTEAFF. DNA for the CDR3: TGTGCCACCGCGGGACTGAACACTGAAGCTTTCTTT.

V gene TRBV7-8 combines with J gene TRBJ1-5; D possibly corresponds to TRBD1 (6 bases). From germline, CDR1 is SGHVS and CDR2 FQNEAQ. This CDR3 region has 15 residues. Trimming removed 2 bases from V and 0 bases from J, with 8 bases in between. CDR3 residues: CASSLRQVSNQPQHF. In DNA, the CDR3 is TGTGCCAGCAGCTTAAGACAGGTTAGCAATCAGCCCCAGCATTTT.

The chain is built from TRBV27 and TRBJ1-2; 7 nucleotides line up with TRBD1. The CDR3 has 14 residues. J lost 0 bases, V lost 6 bases, and 4 bases had no gene match. Germline V gives CDR1 MNHEY, CDR2 SMNVEV (reference sequence). The CDR3 is CASRIDRANYGYTF. CDR3 in DNA: TGTGCCAGCAGAATAGACAGGGCTAACTATGGCTACACCTTC.

The chain employs TRBV6-1 and TRBJ1-2; perhaps TRBD1 as D (6 bases). The CDR3 consists of 16 residues. The germline CDR1 and CDR2 sequences are MNHNS and SASEGT. The V and J ends lost 1 base and 7 bases respectively, with 19 bases between them. CDR3 region: CASSEVVRGGGSGYTF. CDR3 coding DNA: TGTGCCAGCAGTGAAGTGGTGAGAGGGGGTGGCTCTGGCTACACCTTC.

The rearrangement joins TRBV6-5 to TRBJ1-6; perhaps TRBD1 as D (6 bases). The V gene's germline CDR1 is MNHEY and CDR2 SVGAGI. There are 15 residues in the CDR3. The ends were cut back, 3 bases at V and 7 bases at J, with 13 bases in the middle. CDR3 bases: TGTGCCAGCAGTTATCGACAGGCGGCGAATTCACCCCTCCACTTT. It translates to CASSYRQAANSPLHF.

J is TRBJ1-1 and V is TRBV9; TRBD1 might be the D (6 bases). The germline V gene encodes CDR1 SGDLS and CDR2 YYNGEE. There are 14 residues in the CDR3. Trimming removed 3 bases from V and 0 bases from J, with 9 bases in between. The CDR3 region has the DNA TGTGCCAGCAGCGGCGGGGGCCTGAACACTGAAGCTTTCTTT. Residues: CASSGGGLNTEAFF.

In its sample, this clone was seen a few times. The rearrangement links TRBV9 to TRBJ2-7, with TRBD2 matching 7 bases. In germline, CDR1 is SGDLS, CDR2 YYNGEE. This CDR3 spans 15 amino acids. V dropped 2 bases and J dropped 2; count of bases not matched to a gene: 7. The CDR3 DNA is TGTGCCAGCAGCGTTGCAGCGGGGATAGCCTACGAGCAGTACTTC. It specifies CASSVAAGIAYEQYF.

The table lists this clone with a count of one. The chain combines TRBV4-3 with TRBJ2-7; tentatively, D is TRBD1 (5 bases). The CDR3 spans 18 residues. Germline V lookup: CDR1 LGHNA, CDR2 YSLEER. Deletions cut 0 bases from V and 2 bases from J, with 20 bases between. CDR3 loop: CASSQDRGRTFLPYEQYF. Written as DNA, the CDR3 is TGCGCCAGCAGCCAAGATAGGGGCAGGACGTTCCTTCCCTACGAGCAGTACTTC.

This chain links TRBV18 with TRBJ2-1; 12 bases align to TRBD2. CDR1 and CDR2 (germline): KGHSH, LQKENI. The CDR3 loop spans 17 amino acids. Trimming took 4 bases from V and 7 from J; bases not matched to a gene: 11. The DNA of the CDR3 is TGTGCCAGCTCACTTTCGCGGCTAGCGGGGGGGCCAAATGAGCAGTTCTTC. Translation gives CASSLSRLAGGPNEQFF.

The CDR3 region has the DNA TGTGCCAGCAGTGAAGCGGGAGGGAGGGGCTACACCTTC. It codes for CASSEAGGRGYTF. V gene TRBV6-1 combines with J gene TRBJ1-2; D ambiguous. Germline V gives CDR1 MNHNS, CDR2 SASEGT. The V and J ends lost 0 bases and 8 bases respectively, with 10 bases between them. The CDR3 extends over 13 amino acids.

The CDR3 region has the DNA TGTGCCACCAGCGACCGGGACAGGGACCACCGGGAGCAGTTCTTC. This gives the protein CATSDRDRDHREQFF. The genes are TRBV24-1 and TRBJ2-1; 9 nucleotides match TRBD1. Per the germline V gene, CDR1 is KGHDR and CDR2 is SFDVKD. The CDR3 totals 15 residues. The J segment lost 10 bases and the V segment lost 7 bases, leaving 13 bases of the junction unmatched.

J is TRBJ1-1 and V is TRBV15, with 7 bases matching TRBD1. The CDR3 covers 14 residues. Germline V CDR1 and CDR2: LNHNV, YYDKDF (reference sequence). The V segment lost 5 bases and the J segment 4 bases; nucleotides outside the gene matches: 7. CDR3 protein: CATSLTGRGTEAFF. The CDR3 coding sequence is TGTGCCACCAGCTTGACAGGGCGGGGCACTGAAGCTTTCTTT.

This sequence joins TRBV3-1 (or the pseudogene TRBV3-2) and TRBJ1-3, with a possible D match to TRBD1 (6 bases). The V gene lost 4 bases and the J gene lost 0 bases, with 16 bases spanning the gap. The CDR3 is 17 amino acids. Germline lookup yields CDR1 LGHDT and CDR2 YNNKEL (reference sequence). Here the CDR3 reads CASSRPGGRLSGNTIYF. CDR3 DNA sequence: TGTGCCAGCAGCCGACCGGGGGGGCGGCTCTCTGGAAACACCATATATTTT.